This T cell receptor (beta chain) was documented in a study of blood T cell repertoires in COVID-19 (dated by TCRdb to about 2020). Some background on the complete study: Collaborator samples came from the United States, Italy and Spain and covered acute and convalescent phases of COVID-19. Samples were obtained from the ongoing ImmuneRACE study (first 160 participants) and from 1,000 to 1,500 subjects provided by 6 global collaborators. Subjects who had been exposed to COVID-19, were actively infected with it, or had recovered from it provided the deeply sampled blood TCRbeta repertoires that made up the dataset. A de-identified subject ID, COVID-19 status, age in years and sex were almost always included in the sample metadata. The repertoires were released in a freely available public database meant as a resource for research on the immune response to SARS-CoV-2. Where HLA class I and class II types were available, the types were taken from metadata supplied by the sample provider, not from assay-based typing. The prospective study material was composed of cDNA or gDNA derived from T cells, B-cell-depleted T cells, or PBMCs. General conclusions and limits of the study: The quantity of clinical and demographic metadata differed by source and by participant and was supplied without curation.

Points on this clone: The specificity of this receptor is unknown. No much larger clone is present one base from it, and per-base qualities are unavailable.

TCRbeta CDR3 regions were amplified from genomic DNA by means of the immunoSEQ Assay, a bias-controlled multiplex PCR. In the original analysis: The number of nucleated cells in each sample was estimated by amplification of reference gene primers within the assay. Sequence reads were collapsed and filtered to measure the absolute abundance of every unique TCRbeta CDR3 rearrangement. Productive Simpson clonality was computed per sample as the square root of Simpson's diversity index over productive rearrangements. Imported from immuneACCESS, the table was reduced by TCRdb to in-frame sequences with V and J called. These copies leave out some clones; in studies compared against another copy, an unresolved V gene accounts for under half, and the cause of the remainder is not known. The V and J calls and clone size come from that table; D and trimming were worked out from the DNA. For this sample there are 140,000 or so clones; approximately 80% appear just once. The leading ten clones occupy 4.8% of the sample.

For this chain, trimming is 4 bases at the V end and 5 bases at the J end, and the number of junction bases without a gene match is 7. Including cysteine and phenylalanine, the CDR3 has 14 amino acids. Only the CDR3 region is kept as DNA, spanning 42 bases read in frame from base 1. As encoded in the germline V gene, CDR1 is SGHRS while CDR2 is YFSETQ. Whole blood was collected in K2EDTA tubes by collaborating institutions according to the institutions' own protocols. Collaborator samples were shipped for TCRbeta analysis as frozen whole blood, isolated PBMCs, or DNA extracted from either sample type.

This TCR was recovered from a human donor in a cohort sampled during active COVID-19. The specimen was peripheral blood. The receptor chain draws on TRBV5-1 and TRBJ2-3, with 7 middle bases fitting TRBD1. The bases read TGCGCCAGCAGCCCTGGGACAGCGGAAGATACGCAGTATTTT. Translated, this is CASSPGTAEDTQYF.